These 22 T cell receptor beta chains came from one sample sequenced in a study of cytomegalovirus exposure and HLA in healthy donors. Primers included in the PCR were 60 Vbeta and 13 Jbeta primers. Method: immunoSEQ multiplex PCR; TCRdb's copy keeps in-frame clones and lacks some. This table holds around 86,000 clones, 60% to 80% found once. Sequenced material: PBMCs. Every receptor here comes from a female donor in good health and CMV-seronegative.

The chain uses TRBV15 and TRBJ2-5; D not resolved. Germline lookup yields CDR1 LNHNV and CDR2 YYDKDF (reference sequence). CDR3 length equals 14 residues. V lost 0 bases and J 2 bases, leaving 7 bases between the germline ends. The CDR3 DNA is TGTGCCACCAGCAGAGAACAGAAACAAGAGACCCAGTACTTC. Its protein is CATSREQKQETQYF.

The chain links TRBV5-4 to TRBJ2-1; D gene ambiguous. Per the germline V gene, CDR1 is SGHNT and CDR2 is YYREEE (reference sequence). The CDR3 covers 15 residues. Trimming cost V 0 bases and J 5 bases, with 12 bases left between them. The CDR3, as DNA: TGTGCCAGCAGCTTGGAGATAGTCATAGACAATGAGCAGTTCTTC. This gives the protein CASSLEIVIDNEQFF.

This clone was recorded once. The chain links TRBV29-1 to TRBJ1-4; D call uncertain. Deletions cut 7 bases from V and 7 bases from J, with 7 bases between. Germline CDR1 is SQVTM and CDR2 is ANQGSEA. This CDR3 spans 10 amino acids. In DNA, the CDR3 is TGCAGCGCGCGGGGTGAAAAACTGTTTTTT. This gives the protein CSARGEKLFF.

The V gene is TRBV7-2, the J gene TRBJ1-2; no definite D call. This CDR3 is built from 15 residues. The V end lost 0 bases, the J end lost 7 bases, and 15 bases lay between the germline ends. The germline V gene encodes CDR1 SGHTA and CDR2 FQGNSA. Here the CDR3 DNA reads TGTGCCAGCAGCTTAGCCGCCGTCAGAGGAGGTGGCTACACCTTC. This encodes CASSLAAVRGGGYTF.

This chain uses TRBV6-4 with TRBJ2-2, with a weak D call TRBD1 (6 bases). The CDR3 is made up of 13 amino acids. Germline values: CDR1 MRHNA, CDR2 SNTAGT. The V gene lost 4 bases and the J gene lost 7 bases, with 10 bases spanning the gap. The DNA of the CDR3 is TGTGCCAGCAGTGCATCAGGGGACGGGGAGCTGTTTTTT. It translates to CASSASGDGELFF.

This clone occurred once. The chain joins TRBV29-1 to TRBJ1-1; D might be TRBD1 (6 bases). The length of the CDR3 is 15 residues. V dropped 3 bases and J dropped 4 bases, with 18 bases sitting between them. Germline V gene lookup returns CDR1 SQVTM and CDR2 ANQGSEA. The CDR3 DNA is TGCAGCGTTGAGGGGGCCGGGACGCCGGGCACTGAAGCTTTCTTT. Translating gives CSVEGAGTPGTEAFF.

Written as DNA, the CDR3 is TGTGCCACCGGGGGGACTTCCTACGAGCAGTACTTC. Translated: CATGGTSYEQYF. The chain couples TRBV2 to TRBJ2-7; the match to TRBD2 covers 7 bases. Per germline, CDR1 SNHLY and CDR2 FYNNEI. The CDR3 is 12 amino acids. J gave up 1 base and V 10 bases, and 4 bases lay outside the gene matches. Full variable domain (outside the CDR3, taken from reference TRBV2 and TRBJ2-7): EPEVTQTPSHQVTQMGQEVILRCVPISNHLYFYWYRQILGQKVEFLVSFYNNEISEKSEIFDDQFSVERPDGSNFTLKIRSTKLEDSAMYFCATGGTSYEQYFGPGTRLTVT.

The J gene is TRBJ1-6, the V gene TRBV11-1; D unresolved. Germline CDR1 SGHAT, CDR2 FQDESV (reference sequence). V was trimmed by 2 bases and J by 3 bases, leaving 8 bases between them. This CDR3 has 15 amino acids. The CDR3 sequence: CASSLIADYNSPLHF. The DNA of the CDR3 is TGTGCCAGCAGCTTAATAGCGGACTATAATTCACCCCTCCACTTT.

The chain links TRBV7-2 to TRBJ1-2; D is perhaps TRBD1 (5 bases). The V gene's germline CDR1 is SGHTA and CDR2 FQGNSA. V lost 1 base, J lost 0 bases, and 18 bases lay in between. The CDR3 length is 18 residues. CDR3 in amino acids: CASSLDWAGKEANYGYTF. CDR3 sequence (DNA): TGTGCCAGCAGCTTAGATTGGGCAGGGAAGGAAGCTAACTATGGCTACACCTTC.

The rearrangement joins TRBV11-2 to TRBJ2-3, with a weak D call TRBD2 (6 bases). Per the germline V gene, CDR1 is SGHAT and CDR2 is FQNNGV. Trimming shortened V by 5 bases and J by 0 bases, and 12 bases separated the two germline ends. The CDR3 extends over 15 amino acids. The CDR3 DNA sequence: TGTGCCAGCAGCCTCCTAGCGCCAAGCACAGATACGCAGTATTTT. As protein: CASSLLAPSTDTQYF.

The chain links TRBV19 to TRBJ2-1; TRBD2 agrees at 9 bases. Germline lookup yields CDR1 LNHDA and CDR2 SQIVND (reference sequence). The trim removed 6 bases at V and 7 bases at J, leaving 13 bases unmatched. CDR3 length equals 16 residues. The CDR3 sequence is CASRGAASGALNEQFF. The CDR3 DNA is TGTGCCAGTAGGGGGGCGGCTAGCGGGGCCTTGAATGAGCAGTTCTTC.

The chain carries TRBV7-3 and TRBJ2-1; D may be TRBD1 (5 bases). The CDR3 runs to 13 residues. Germline CDR1 reads SGHTA; CDR2 reads FQGTGA. V shed 5 bases and J shed 6 bases, with 11 bases lying between them. The CDR3 region is CASSSQGGNEQFF. CDR3 nucleotides: TGTGCCAGCAGCAGCCAGGGTGGCAATGAGCAGTTCTTC.

This chain connects TRBV7-2 to TRBJ2-5; TRBD2 aligns across 9 bases. This CDR3 region has 16 residues. CDR1 SGHTA and CDR2 FQGNSA come from the germline V gene. The trim removed 2 bases at V and 0 bases at J, leaving 4 bases unmatched. The CDR3 sequence: CASSLSLAGYQETQYF. Here the CDR3 DNA reads TGTGCCAGCAGCTTATCTCTAGCGGGGTACCAAGAGACCCAGTACTTC.

V gene TRBV5-1 combines with J gene TRBJ2-7; 9 nucleotides agree with TRBD2. Looked up from germline, CDR1 is SGHRS and CDR2 is YFSETQ. This CDR3 spans 15 amino acids. V shed 3 bases, J shed 3 bases, and the junction held 7 bases outside the gene matches. The CDR3 region is CASSSASGMFYEQYF. Written as DNA, the CDR3 is TGCGCCAGCAGCTCTGCTAGCGGGATGTTCTACGAGCAGTACTTC. Combining the CDR3 with reference TRBV5-1 and TRBJ2-7 gives the whole variable domain KAGVTQTPRYLIKTRGQQVTLSCSPISGHRSVSWYQQTPGQGLQFLFEYFSETQRNKGNFPGRFSGRQFSNSRSEMNVSTLELGDSALYLCASSSASGMFYEQYFGPGTRLTVT.

This sequence joins TRBV5-1 and TRBJ2-2, with 7 bases fitting TRBD2. The CDR3 has 15 residues. Germline lookup yields CDR1 SGHRS and CDR2 YFSETQ. Trimming took 4 bases from V and 4 from J; bases not matched to a gene: 7. CDR3 protein: CASSAAGDGTGELFF. The CDR3 coding sequence is TGCGCCAGCAGCGCCGCGGGGGACGGCACCGGGGAGCTGTTTTTT.

The chain employs TRBV2 and TRBJ2-1, with 9 bases fitting TRBD2. V lost 3 bases, J lost 7 bases, and 10 bases stayed unmatched. Germline V gene lookup returns CDR1 SNHLY and CDR2 FYNNEI. This CDR3 spans 16 amino acids. CDR3: CASSDKAGGPINEQFF. In DNA, the CDR3 is TGTGCCAGCAGTGATAAGGCGGGGGGGCCTATTAATGAGCAGTTCTTC.

The V and J genes are TRBV7-9 and TRBJ1-1; no firm D call. This CDR3 spans 15 amino acids. Trimming left V 1 base short and J 1 base short, with 10 bases between. Germline V gene data show CDR1 as SEHNR and CDR2 as FQNEAQ (reference sequence). CDR3 residues: CASSLGEFRNTEAFF. As DNA, the CDR3 is TGTGCCAGCAGCTTAGGGGAGTTTCGGAACACTGAAGCTTTCTTT.

The rearrangement uses TRBV27 and TRBJ1-1, with unresolved D. V shed 6 bases and J shed 1 base, with 12 bases lying between them. CDR1 and CDR2 from the germline V gene are MNHEY and SMNVEV (reference sequence). The CDR3 loop spans 14 amino acids. CDR3 bases: TGTGCCAGCAGGTCCCCCCTCGGGAACACTGAAGCTTTCTTT. Its translation is CASRSPLGNTEAFF.

As concerns this clone: The germline gene is not matched at one end of the junction; a read error may be the cause. The J gene is TRBJ1-1, the V gene TRBV5-1; D gene unclear. Germline V gives CDR1 SGHRS, CDR2 YFSETQ. The CDR3 has 14 amino acids. The DNA of the CDR3 is TGCGCCAGCAGCTTGTCGCCAGCGAACACTGGAGCTTTCTTT. As protein: CASSLSPANTGAFF.

J is TRBJ2-7 and V is TRBV2; 8 nucleotides line up with TRBD2. J lost 7 bases, V lost 9 bases, and 14 bases had no gene match. This CDR3 region has 14 residues. In germline, CDR1 is SNHLY, CDR2 FYNNEI. Written as DNA, the CDR3 is TGTGCCAGTAGATGGGCGGGGGGCCCGGGGGAGCAGTACTTC. This codes for CASRWAGGPGEQYF.

The CDR3, as DNA: TGTGCCAGCTCACCCCTCGGACAGGCGAGCTCTGGAAACACCATATATTTT. Protein product: CASSPLGQASSGNTIYF. J is TRBJ1-3 and V is TRBV18; 7 bases map to TRBD1. Unmatched junction bases numbered 8, after V lost 3 bases and J lost 0 bases. The CDR3 runs 17 residues. Germline V lookup: CDR1 KGHSH, CDR2 LQKENI.

This clone turned up a few times. The rearrangement uses TRBV10-3 and TRBJ1-5, with TRBD1 matching over 7 bases. This CDR3 region has 13 residues. After removal of 6 bases from V and 5 bases from J, the junction contained 4 bases not matched to a gene. Looked up from germline, CDR1 is ENHRY and CDR2 is SYGVKD. The DNA of the CDR3 is TGTGCCATCAGCATAGGGACAGATCAGCCCCAGCATTTT. Translating it yields CAISIGTDQPQHF.